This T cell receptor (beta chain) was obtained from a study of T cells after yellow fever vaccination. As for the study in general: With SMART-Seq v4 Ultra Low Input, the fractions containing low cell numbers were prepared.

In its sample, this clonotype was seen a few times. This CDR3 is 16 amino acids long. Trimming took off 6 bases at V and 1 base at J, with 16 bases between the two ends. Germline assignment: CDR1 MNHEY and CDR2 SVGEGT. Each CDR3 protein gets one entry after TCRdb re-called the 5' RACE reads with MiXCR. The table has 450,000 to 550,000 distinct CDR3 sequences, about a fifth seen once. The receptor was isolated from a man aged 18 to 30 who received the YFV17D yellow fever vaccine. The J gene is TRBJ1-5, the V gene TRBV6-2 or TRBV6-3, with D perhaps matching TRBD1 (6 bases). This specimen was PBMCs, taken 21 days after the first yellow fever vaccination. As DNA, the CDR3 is TGTGCCAGCAGGACAAAACAGGGACGGAGCAATCAGCCCCAGCATTTT. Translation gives CASRTKQGRSNQPQHF.